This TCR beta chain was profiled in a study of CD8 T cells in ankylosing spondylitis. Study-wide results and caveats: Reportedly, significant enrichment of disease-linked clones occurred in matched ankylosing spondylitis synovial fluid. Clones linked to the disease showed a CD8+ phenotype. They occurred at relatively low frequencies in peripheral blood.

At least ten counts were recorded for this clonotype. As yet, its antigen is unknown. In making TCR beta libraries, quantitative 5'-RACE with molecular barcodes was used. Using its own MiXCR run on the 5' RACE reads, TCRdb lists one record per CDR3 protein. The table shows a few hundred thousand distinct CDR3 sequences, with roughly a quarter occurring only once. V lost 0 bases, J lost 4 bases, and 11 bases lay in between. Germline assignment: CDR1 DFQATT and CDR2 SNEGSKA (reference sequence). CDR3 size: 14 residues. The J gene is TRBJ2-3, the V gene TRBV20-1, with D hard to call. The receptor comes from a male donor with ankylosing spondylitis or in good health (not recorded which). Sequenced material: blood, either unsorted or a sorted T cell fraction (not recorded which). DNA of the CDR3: TGCAGTGCTAGAGATGGGAACTCCGCAGATACGCAGTATTTT. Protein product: CSARDGNSADTQYF.